One and the same sample provided the 19 T cell receptor beta chains below, sequenced in a study of neoadjuvant nivolumab and ipilimumab in lung cancer. Clones were read by immunoSEQ multiplex PCR, and TCRdb kept only the in-frame ones, dropping some. The data contain about 30,000 clones, 65% to 85% of them singletons. The specimen comprised tumor tissue, sampled after neoadjuvant nivolumab, alone or with ipilimumab, at or shortly before surgery. These receptors were taken from an adult with non-small cell lung cancer.

The chain carries TRBV15 and TRBJ1-1; TRBD1 is a possible D gene (5 bases). Trimming removed 3 bases from V and 3 bases from J, with 8 bases in between. CDR3 length: 13 residues. Germline V CDR1 and CDR2: LNHNV, YYDKDF (reference sequence). The chain's CDR3 is CATSRTVDTEAFF. Here the CDR3 DNA reads TGTGCCACCAGCAGGACAGTAGACACTGAAGCTTTCTTT. The full variable domain, rest sourced from reference TRBV15 and TRBJ1-1, is DAMVIQNPRYQVTQFGKPVTLSCSQTLNHNVMYWYQQKSSQAPKLLFHYYDKDFNNEADTPDNFQSRRPNTSFCFLDIRSPGLGDTAMYLCATSRTVDTEAFFGQGTRLTVV.

The chain is built from TRBV18 and TRBJ1-6; the D is unclear. CDR1 and CDR2 from the germline V gene are KGHSH and LQKENI. The CDR3 runs 13 residues. V lost 6 bases to trimming and J lost 6 bases, with 9 bases between them. CDR3 sequence reads: CASSSDANSPLHF. The CDR3 DNA reads TGTGCCAGCTCCTCGGACGCTAATTCACCCCTCCACTTT.

J is TRBJ2-2 and V is TRBV6-1, with 10 bases that match TRBD2. CDR1 is MNHNS, CDR2 SASEGT, per germline. The CDR3 consists of 15 residues. Trimming removed 5 bases from V and 3 bases from J; junction bases left unmatched: 3. CDR3 nucleotide sequence: TGTGCCAGCAGTTGGACTAGCGGCGACACCGGGGAGCTGTTTTTT. This encodes CASSWTSGDTGELFF.

The chain carries TRBV5-1 and TRBJ2-1; TRBD2 matches 9 bases. J gave up 6 bases and V 3 bases, and 10 bases lay outside the gene matches. The germline gives CDR1 SGHRS, CDR2 YFSETQ. The CDR3 is made up of 16 amino acids. CDR3 coding DNA: TGCGCCAGCAGCTCAGGGGCTAGCGGGAACCTCAATGAGCAGTTCTTC. Protein product: CASSSGASGNLNEQFF. Complete variable domain (other parts from reference TRBV5-1 and TRBJ2-1): KAGVTQTPRYLIKTRGQQVTLSCSPISGHRSVSWYQQTPGQGLQFLFEYFSETQRNKGNFPGRFSGRQFSNSRSEMNVSTLELGDSALYLCASSSGASGNLNEQFFGPGTRLTVL.

The rearrangement uses TRBV9 and TRBJ1-3; 8 bases are a match to TRBD1. Per germline, CDR1 SGDLS and CDR2 YYNGEE. The CDR3 extends over 17 amino acids. V was pared by 4 bases and J by 0 bases, with 9 bases of the junction left unmatched. The CDR3, as DNA: TGTGCCAGCAGCTCGGCCGGGACAGGCCTCTCTGGAAACACCATATATTTT. Protein product: CASSSAGTGLSGNTIYF.

The rearrangement links TRBV7-2 to TRBJ1-1; D is undetermined. CDR1 SGHTA and CDR2 FQGNSA come from the germline V gene. Trimming removed 1 base from V and 4 bases from J, with 13 bases in between. CDR3 length: 15 residues. As DNA, the CDR3 is TGTGCCAGCAGCTTAGAAGGATTCGCGGTCACTGAAGCTTTCTTT. Its protein is CASSLEGFAVTEAFF.

This chain joins TRBV18 and TRBJ1-3, with a tentative D call TRBD1 (5 bases). V lost 5 bases, J lost 0 bases, and 11 bases lay in between. Germline values: CDR1 KGHSH, CDR2 LQKENI. The CDR3 totals 15 residues. This CDR3 reads CASSDHRNSGNTIYF. CDR3 nucleotides: TGTGCCAGCTCAGACCACAGGAACTCTGGAAACACCATATATTTT.

The gene calls are TRBV7-2 and TRBJ1-1, with D maybe TRBD1 (6 bases). The CDR3 has 14 residues. Germline loops: CDR1 SGHTA, CDR2 FQGNSA. Trimming removed 6 bases at V and 5 bases at J, with 16 bases between. The CDR3 nucleotides read TGTGCCAGCAGTATACAGGGCGGGGGAACTGAAGCTTTCTTT. It yields the protein CASSIQGGGTEAFF.

This chain uses TRBV7-6 with TRBJ2-1, with D perhaps TRBD1 or TRBD2 (5 bases each). The CDR3 sequence is 16 residues long. Trimming removed 7 bases from V and 7 bases from J, with 23 bases in between. CDR1 and CDR2 (germline): SGHVS, FNYEAQ. In DNA, the CDR3 is TGTGCCAGCACCCAAGGGACCCCCGGAGGTTGGAATGAGCAGTTCTTC. It yields the protein CASTQGTPGGWNEQFF.

The chain couples TRBV18 to TRBJ2-3; 13 nucleotides line up with TRBD2. V lost 4 bases to trimming and J lost 5 bases; unmatched junction nucleotides: 9. The CDR3 covers 17 residues. Per germline, CDR1 KGHSH and CDR2 LQKENI. This CDR3 is CASSQSGLAGVGDTQYF. The DNA of the CDR3 is TGTGCCAGCTCACAAAGTGGACTAGCGGGAGTAGGAGATACGCAGTATTTT.

The rearrangement uses TRBV2 and TRBJ2-3; 7 bases are shared with TRBD1. Germline V CDR1 and CDR2: SNHLY, FYNNEI. This CDR3 has 16 residues. Trimming cost V 4 bases and J 0 bases; bases outside gene matches: 7. In DNA form, the CDR3 reads TGTGCCAGCAGTGGCCAACAGGGGCGAAGCACAGATACGCAGTATTTT. Protein sequence: CASSGQQGRSTDTQYF.

The rearrangement links TRBV29-1 to TRBJ2-2; TRBD1 aligns across 8 bases. The length of the CDR3 is 14 residues. The trim removed 8 bases at V and 4 bases at J, leaving 9 bases unmatched. CDR1 and CDR2 (germline): SQVTM, ANQGSEA. The CDR3 coding sequence is TGCAGCATACGCAGACAGGGGAGCACCGGGGAGCTGTTTTTT. Amino acids: CSIRRQGSTGELFF.

The chain combines TRBV4-1 with TRBJ2-7; 11 bases match TRBD1. The CDR3 is made up of 18 amino acids. Germline V gene sequence: CDR1 MGHRA, CDR2 YSYEKL. Trimming at V came to 4 bases and at J to 2 bases, leaving 13 bases not matched to a gene. The CDR3, as DNA: TGCGCCAGCAGCCCACAAGAGGTCGGACAGGGGGCGGCCTACGAGCAGTACTTC. It is translated as CASSPQEVGQGAAYEQYF.

This clone was observed a handful of times. The rearrangement joins TRBV28 to TRBJ2-7, with D possibly matching TRBD2 (6 bases). V gave up 3 bases and J gave up 5 bases, with 17 bases separating them. The germline gives CDR1 MDHEN, CDR2 SYDVKM. There are 15 residues in the CDR3. CDR3 protein: CASSLGGGLTNEQYF. Here the CDR3 DNA reads TGTGCCAGCAGTTTGGGTGGGGGACTCACTAACGAGCAGTACTTC.

The chain links TRBV6-5 to TRBJ1-6, with D perhaps matching TRBD1 (6 bases). The V and J ends lost 7 bases and 0 bases respectively, with 10 bases between them. The length of the CDR3 is 15 residues. Germline values: CDR1 MNHEY, CDR2 SVGAGI. The CDR3 reads CASNQQGSYNSPLHF. CDR3 nucleotides: TGTGCCAGCAATCAACAGGGCTCCTATAATTCACCCCTCCACTTT.

The chain couples TRBV14 to TRBJ2-5, with D unresolved. Between the trimmed V and J ends, which lost 2 bases and 2 bases, there was a span of 12 bases. Germline loops: CDR1 SGHDN, CDR2 FVKESK. CDR3 length: 15 residues. CDR3 DNA: TGTGCCAGCAGCCAAAATCCGGACGGTCAAGAGACCCAGTACTTC. Amino acid sequence: CASSQNPDGQETQYF.

The chain employs TRBV6-5 and TRBJ1-4; D is ambiguous. Trimming pared 2 bases from V and 3 bases from J, leaving 4 bases between. CDR3 length equals 13 residues. CDR1 and CDR2 (germline): MNHEY, SVGAGI. CDR3 amino acids: CASSYGPNEKLFF. The CDR3 DNA sequence: TGTGCCAGCAGTTACGGACCTAATGAAAAACTGTTTTTT.

V usage is TRBV7-9 and J usage is TRBJ2-1, with 8 nucleotides matching TRBD2. Germline V gives CDR1 SEHNR, CDR2 FQNEAQ (reference sequence). The CDR3 has 15 residues. V was clipped by 2 bases and J by 2 bases; unmatched bases: 2. CDR3 in amino acids: CASSLTSGPYNEQFF. CDR3 coding DNA: TGTGCCAGCAGCTTAACTAGCGGACCCTACAATGAGCAGTTCTTC.

This chain joins TRBV7-6 and TRBJ1-1, with D possibly being TRBD1 (5 bases). The CDR3 extends over 16 amino acids. Germline CDR1 SGHVS, CDR2 FNYEAQ. The ends were cut back, 5 bases at V and 2 bases at J, with 18 bases in the middle. The chain's CDR3 is CASSRGQGLHNTEAFF. DNA of the CDR3: TGTGCCAGCAGCCGAGGCCAGGGTTTACATAACACTGAAGCTTTCTTT.